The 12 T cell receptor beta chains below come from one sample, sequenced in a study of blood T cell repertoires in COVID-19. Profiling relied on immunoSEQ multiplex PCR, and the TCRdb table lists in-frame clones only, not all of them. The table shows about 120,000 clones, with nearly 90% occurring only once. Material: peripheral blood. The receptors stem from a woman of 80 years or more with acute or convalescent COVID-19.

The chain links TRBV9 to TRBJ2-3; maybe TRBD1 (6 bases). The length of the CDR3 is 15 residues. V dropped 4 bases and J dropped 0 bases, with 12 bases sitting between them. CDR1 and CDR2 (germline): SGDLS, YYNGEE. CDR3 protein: CASSRGGTSTDTQYF. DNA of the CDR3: TGTGCCAGCAGCCGAGGGGGAACTAGCACAGATACGCAGTATTTT.

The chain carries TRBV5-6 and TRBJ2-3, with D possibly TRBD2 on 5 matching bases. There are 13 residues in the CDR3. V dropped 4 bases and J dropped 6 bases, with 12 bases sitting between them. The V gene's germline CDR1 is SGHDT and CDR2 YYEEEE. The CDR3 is CASSRTSRDTQYF. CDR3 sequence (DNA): TGTGCCAGCAGCAGGACTTCCCGGGATACGCAGTATTTT.

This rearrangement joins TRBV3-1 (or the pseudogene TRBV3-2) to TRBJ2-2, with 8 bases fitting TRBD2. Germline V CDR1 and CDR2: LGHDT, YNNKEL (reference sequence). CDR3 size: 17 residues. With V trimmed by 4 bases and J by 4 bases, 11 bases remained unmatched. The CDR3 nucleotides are TGTGCCAGCAGCCTATCTGCCAGCGGGAGCAGCACCGGGGAGCTGTTTTTT. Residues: CASSLSASGSSTGELFF.

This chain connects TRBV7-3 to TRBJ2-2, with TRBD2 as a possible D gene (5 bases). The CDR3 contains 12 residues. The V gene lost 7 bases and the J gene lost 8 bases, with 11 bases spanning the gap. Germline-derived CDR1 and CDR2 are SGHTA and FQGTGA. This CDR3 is CASTEGRGELFF. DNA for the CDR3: TGTGCCAGCACCGAGGGCAGGGGGGAGCTGTTTTTT.

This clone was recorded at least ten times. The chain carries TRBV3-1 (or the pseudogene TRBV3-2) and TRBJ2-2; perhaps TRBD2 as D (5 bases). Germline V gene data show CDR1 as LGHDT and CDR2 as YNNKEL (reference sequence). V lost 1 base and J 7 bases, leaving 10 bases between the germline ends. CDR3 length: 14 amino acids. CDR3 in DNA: TGTGCCAGCAGCCAAGCGTTCGGGGACGGGGAGCTGTTTTTT. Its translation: CASSQAFGDGELFF.

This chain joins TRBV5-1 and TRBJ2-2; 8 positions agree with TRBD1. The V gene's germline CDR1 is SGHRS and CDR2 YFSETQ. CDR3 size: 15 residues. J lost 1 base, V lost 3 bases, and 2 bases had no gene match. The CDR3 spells CASSSGQVNTGELFF. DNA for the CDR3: TGCGCCAGCAGCTCGGGACAGGTGAACACCGGGGAGCTGTTTTTT. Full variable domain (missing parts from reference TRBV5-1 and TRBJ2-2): KAGVTQTPRYLIKTRGQQVTLSCSPISGHRSVSWYQQTPGQGLQFLFEYFSETQRNKGNFPGRFSGRQFSNSRSEMNVSTLELGDSALYLCASSSGQVNTGELFFGEGSRLTVL.

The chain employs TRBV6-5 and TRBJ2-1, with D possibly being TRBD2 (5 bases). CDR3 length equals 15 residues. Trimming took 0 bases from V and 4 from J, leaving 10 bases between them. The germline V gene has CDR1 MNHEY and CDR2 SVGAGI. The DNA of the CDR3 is TGTGCCAGCAGTTACTCGAGAGGGCTTTACAATGAGCAGTTCTTC. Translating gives CASSYSRGLYNEQFF.

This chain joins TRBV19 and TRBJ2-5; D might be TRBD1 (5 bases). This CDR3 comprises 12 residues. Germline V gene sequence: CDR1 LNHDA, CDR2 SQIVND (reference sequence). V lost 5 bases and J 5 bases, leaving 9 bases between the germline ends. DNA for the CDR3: TGTGCCAGTAGTCCCGACAGCGAGACCCAGTACTTC. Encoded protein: CASSPDSETQYF.

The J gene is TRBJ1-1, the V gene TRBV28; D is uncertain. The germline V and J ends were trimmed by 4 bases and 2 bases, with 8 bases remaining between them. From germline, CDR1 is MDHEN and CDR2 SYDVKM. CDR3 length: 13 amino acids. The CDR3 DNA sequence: TGTGCCAGCAGTTCTTACACCAACACTGAAGCTTTCTTT. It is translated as CASSSYTNTEAFF.

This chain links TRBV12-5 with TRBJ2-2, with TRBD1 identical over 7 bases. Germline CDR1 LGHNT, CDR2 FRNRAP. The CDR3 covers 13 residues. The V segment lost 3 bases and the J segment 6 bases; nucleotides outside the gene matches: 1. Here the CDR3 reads CASGFQGAGELFF. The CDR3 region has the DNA TGTGCTAGTGGTTTCCAGGGGGCCGGGGAGCTGTTTTTT.

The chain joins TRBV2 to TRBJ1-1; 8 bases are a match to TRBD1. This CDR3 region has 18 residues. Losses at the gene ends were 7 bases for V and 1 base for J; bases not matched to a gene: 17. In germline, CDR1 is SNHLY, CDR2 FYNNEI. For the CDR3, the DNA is TGTGCCAGCACCCCAACGCGGACAGGGCCTTCCCCGAACACTGAAGCTTTCTTT. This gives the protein CASTPTRTGPSPNTEAFF.

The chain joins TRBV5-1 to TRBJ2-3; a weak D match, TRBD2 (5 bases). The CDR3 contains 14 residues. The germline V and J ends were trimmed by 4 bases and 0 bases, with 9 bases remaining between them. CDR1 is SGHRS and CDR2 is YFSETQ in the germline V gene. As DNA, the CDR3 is TGCGCCAGCAGCCTAGCAGAAAGCACAGATACGCAGTATTTT. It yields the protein CASSLAESTDTQYF.